The 7 T cell receptor beta chains listed next were all sequenced from one sample in a study of CD4+ T cells in melanoma. The protocol was immunoSEQ multiplex PCR, while the TCRdb copy is restricted to in-frame clones and leaves out a portion. Of around 15,000 clones detected, approximately 76% appear once; the ten largest clones hold over 9.5%. Material: cells from a culture (not recorded whether cultured in vitro). Receptors were obtained from a human donor with melanoma.

The V gene is TRBV2, the J gene TRBJ1-3; D is uncertain. The V end was cut by 4 bases, the J end by 2 bases, with 9 bases between. The CDR3 length is 14 residues. CDR1 is SNHLY, CDR2 FYNNEI, per germline. The CDR3 reads CASSVVTAGNTIYF. The DNA of the CDR3 is TGTGCCAGCAGTGTCGTAACGGCTGGAAACACCATATATTTT.

The chain carries TRBV7-9 and TRBJ1-1; weak D call: TRBD1 (6 bases). Between the trimmed V and J ends, which lost 6 bases and 5 bases, there was a span of 22 bases. The CDR3 covers 16 residues. Looked up from germline, CDR1 is SEHNR and CDR2 is FQNEAQ (reference sequence). For the CDR3, the DNA is TGTGCCAGCAGTCGGGACGGGACACTCCGAGGGACTGAAGCTTTCTTT. It encodes CASSRDGTLRGTEAFF.

This chain connects TRBV29-1 to TRBJ1-3; weak D call: TRBD1 (5 bases). The germline gives CDR1 SQVTM, CDR2 ANQGSEA. The CDR3 is 14 amino acids. Trimming cost V 7 bases and J 2 bases, with 15 bases left between them. The CDR3 bases are TGCAGCGGGGGGGGTGGAGTGACTGGAAACACCATATATTTT. It specifies CSGGGGVTGNTIYF. Together with reference TRBV29-1 and TRBJ1-3, the CDR3 gives the full variable domain: SAVISQKPSRDICQRGTSLTIQCQVDSQVTMMFWYRQQPGQSLTLIATANQGSEATYESGFVIDKFPISRPNLTFSTLTVSNMSPEDSSIYLCSGGGGVTGNTIYFGEGSWLTVV.

The chain uses TRBV4-1 and TRBJ2-3; TRBD2 matches at 9 bases. The CDR3 runs to 17 residues. The germline V gene encodes CDR1 MGHRA and CDR2 YSYEKL. Trimming took 1 base from V and 1 from J; bases not matched to a gene: 6. The chain's CDR3 is CASSQGGAGGGTDTQYF. Here the CDR3 DNA reads TGCGCCAGCAGCCAAGGGGGAGCGGGGGGCGGCACAGATACGCAGTATTTT.

This chain links TRBV7-6 with TRBJ1-1, with D unclear. The germline gives CDR1 SGHVS, CDR2 FNYEAQ. This CDR3 comprises 14 residues. V was shortened by 4 bases and J by 5 bases, with 14 bases between the two germline ends. The CDR3 DNA is TGTGCCAGCAGCTCCCATTCCCGCGAGACTGAAGCTTTCTTT. Amino acid sequence: CASSSHSRETEAFF.

V usage is TRBV5-5 and J usage is TRBJ1-5; D not certain. The CDR3 length is 13 residues. Germline V gene lookup returns CDR1 SGHKS and CDR2 YYEKEE (reference sequence). V lost 2 bases and J 5 bases, leaving 8 bases between the germline ends. Written as DNA, the CDR3 is TGTGCCAGCAGCTTACAGCCGGATCAGCCCCAGCATTTT. It yields the protein CASSLQPDQPQHF. The full variable domain, rest sourced from reference TRBV5-5 and TRBJ1-5, is DAGVTQSPTHLIKTRGQQVTLRCSPISGHKSVSWYQQVLGQGPQFIFQYYEKEERGRGNFPDRFSARQFPNYSSELNVNALLLGDSALYLCASSLQPDQPQHFGDGTRLSIL.

The CDR3 DNA reads TGTGCCAGCAGGTGGGCGTCGAGGGAGAACATTCAGTACTTC. This translates into CASRWASRENIQYF. The rearrangement links TRBV2 to TRBJ2-4; tentatively, D is TRBD2 (5 bases). V was clipped by 6 bases and J by 7 bases, with 16 bases between them. The CDR3 is made up of 14 amino acids. Germline CDR1 reads SNHLY; CDR2 reads FYNNEI.